This T cell receptor beta chain was sequenced during a study of T cell responses to AZD1222 COVID-19 vaccine. Trimming cost V 1 base and J 5 bases, with 14 bases left between them. CDR1 is LGHNT and CDR2 is FRNRAP in the germline V gene. The CDR3 has 15 residues. Study-level results: Every sample of the repertoires postdated the peak T cell response. The breadth and depth of Spike-specific TCRs increased once two AZD1222 doses had been given. A mostly white British donor set with more females was recruited, and clonal diversity was possibly underestimated. At study baseline, merely a handful of AZD1222 recipients were seropositive.

TCRdb's table, derived via immunoSEQ multiplex PCR, lists solely in-frame clones and lacks some. The table has about 75,000 clones, approximately 89% seen once. Details on this clone: Antigen: not known.

The clonotype originates from an adult who received the MenACWY meningococcal vaccine as a control. Specimen: peripheral blood, collected 28 days after the second dose of the MenACWY control vaccine. The V and J genes are TRBV12-5 and TRBJ1-2, with D perhaps matching TRBD1 (6 bases). The CDR3 DNA sequence: TGTGCTAGTGGTTTGGAAGCCGGGGGCGGGTATGGCTACACCTTC. Amino acids: CASGLEAGGGYGYTF. Full variable domain (remainder filled in from reference TRBV12-5 and TRBJ1-2): DARVTQTPRHKVTEMGQEVTMRCQPILGHNTVFWYRQTMMQGLELLAYFRNRAPLDDSGMPKDRFSAEMPDATLATLKIQPSEPRDSAVYFCASGLEAGGGYGYTFGSGTRLTVV.